This T cell receptor (beta chain) was sequenced for a study of neurological immune-mediated disorders. Study-wide findings and caveats: The absence of any CDR3 amino acid sequence shared by expanded clones across subjects suggests that repertoires were private in all groups.

This clonotype was counted at least ten times. Its antigen is still unknown. From 2 million PBMCs stored at -80 C, the unsorted libraries were generated. The germline V gene has CDR1 SGHRS and CDR2 YFSETQ. CDR3 length: 17 residues. V was pared by 4 bases and J by 4 bases, with 9 bases of the junction left unmatched. It was by 5'RACE with 10-nucleotide random UMIs that the cDNA was made. In TCRdb, the 5' RACE reads were re-called with MiXCR into one record per CDR3 protein. The table shows 30,000 to 45,000 distinct CDR3 sequences, with around a tenth occurring only once. The sequenced material came from PBMCs. The sequence came from a woman younger than 45 with HTLV-1-associated myelopathy (HAM/TSP). This chain connects TRBV5-1 to TRBJ2-3; 13 nucleotides align to TRBD2. CDR3 in amino acids: CASSIVTGTSGADTQYF. CDR3 sequence (DNA): TGCGCCAGCAGCATAGTTACCGGGACTAGCGGGGCAGATACGCAGTATTTT. The full variable domain, completed using reference TRBV5-1 and TRBJ2-3, is KAGVTQTPRYLIKTRGQQVTLSCSPISGHRSVSWYQQTPGQGLQFLFEYFSETQRNKGNFPGRFSGRQFSNSRSEMNVSTLELGDSALYLCASSIVTGTSGADTQYFGPGTRLTVL.